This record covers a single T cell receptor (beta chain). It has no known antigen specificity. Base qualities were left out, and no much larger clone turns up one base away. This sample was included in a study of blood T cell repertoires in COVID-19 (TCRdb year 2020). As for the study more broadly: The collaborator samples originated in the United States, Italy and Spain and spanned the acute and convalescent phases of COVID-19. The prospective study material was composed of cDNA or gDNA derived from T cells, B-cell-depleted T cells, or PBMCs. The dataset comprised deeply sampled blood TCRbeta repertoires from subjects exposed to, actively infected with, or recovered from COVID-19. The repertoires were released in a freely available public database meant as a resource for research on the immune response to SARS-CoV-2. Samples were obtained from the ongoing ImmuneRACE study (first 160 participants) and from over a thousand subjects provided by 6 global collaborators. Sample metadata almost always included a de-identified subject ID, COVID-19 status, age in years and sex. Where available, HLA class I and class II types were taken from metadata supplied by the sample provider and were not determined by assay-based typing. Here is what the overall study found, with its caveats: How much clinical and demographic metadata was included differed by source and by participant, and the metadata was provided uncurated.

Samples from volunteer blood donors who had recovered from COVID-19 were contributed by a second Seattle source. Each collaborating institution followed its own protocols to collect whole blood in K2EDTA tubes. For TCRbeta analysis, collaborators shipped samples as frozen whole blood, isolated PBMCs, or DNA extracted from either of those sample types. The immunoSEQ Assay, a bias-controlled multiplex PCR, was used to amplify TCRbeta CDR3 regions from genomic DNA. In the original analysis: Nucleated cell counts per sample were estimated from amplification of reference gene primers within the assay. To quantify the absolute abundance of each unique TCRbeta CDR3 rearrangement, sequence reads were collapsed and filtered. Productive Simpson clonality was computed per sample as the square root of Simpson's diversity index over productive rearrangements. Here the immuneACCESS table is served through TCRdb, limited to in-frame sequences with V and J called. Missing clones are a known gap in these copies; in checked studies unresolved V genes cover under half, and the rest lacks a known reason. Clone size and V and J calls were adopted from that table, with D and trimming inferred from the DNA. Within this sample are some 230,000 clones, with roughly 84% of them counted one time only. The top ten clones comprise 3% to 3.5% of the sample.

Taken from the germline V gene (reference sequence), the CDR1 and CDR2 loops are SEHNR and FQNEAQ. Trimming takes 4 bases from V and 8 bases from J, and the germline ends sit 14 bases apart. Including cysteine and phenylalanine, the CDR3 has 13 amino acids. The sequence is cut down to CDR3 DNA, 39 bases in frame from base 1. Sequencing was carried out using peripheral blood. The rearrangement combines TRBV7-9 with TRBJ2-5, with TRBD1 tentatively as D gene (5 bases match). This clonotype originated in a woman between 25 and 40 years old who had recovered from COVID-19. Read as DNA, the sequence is TGTGCCAGCAGCTCCCCGCGGCAGGGAACCCAGTACTTC. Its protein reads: CASSSPRQGTQYF.